This T cell receptor (beta chain) derives from a study of T cells in Graves' hyperthyroidism and ophthalmopathy. Graves' hyperthyroidism is called stable when ophthalmopathy does not progress within 18 months. 10 ml of fresh peripheral blood supplied the PBMCs. Findings and caveats of the study: Most expanded thyroid clonotypes above 0.001 recurred in blood. Median prediction lead before ophthalmopathy onset was about 6.7 months with the model.

Germline CDR1 is LGHNA and CDR2 is YSLEER. This CDR3 comprises 15 residues. Trimming removed 0 bases from V and 3 bases from J, with 6 bases in between. Concerning this clonotype: The target antigen is unknown.

RNA transcripts were the template for amplifying TCR beta CDR3 regions. With the HTBI primer set, the TCR CDR3 went through a first round of RT-PCR. TCRdb re-derived calls from the multiplex PCR reads in MiXCR, one entry per CDR3 protein. The table records about 560,000 distinct CDR3 sequences, over 15% of them present only once. This TCR derives from a woman younger than 30 with Graves' hyperthyroidism. The sequencing sample was made of blood. The J gene is TRBJ1-6, the V gene TRBV4-3; D is unresolved. The CDR3 sequence is CASSQDSRYNSPLHF. CDR3 coding DNA: TGCGCCAGCAGCCAAGACAGCCGCTATAATTCACCCCTCCACTTT.